This TCR beta chain was recovered during a study of OX40 agonist ivuxolimab in advanced cancers. Across the study: The study gave patients intravenous ivuxolimab at 0.01 to 10 mg/kg every 2 weeks. Dose-escalation patients' cancers were hepatocellular carcinoma, melanoma, renal cell or head and neck cancer. Study-wide findings and caveats: Clonal expansion by week 6 occurred in CD4+ and CD8+ blood T cells (at 0.1 to 3.0 mg/kg).

The CDR3 is 16 residues long. Trimming left V 0 bases short and J 8 bases short, with 16 bases between. Germline CDR1 reads LNHNV; CDR2 reads YYDKDF (reference sequence). Regarding this clone: Its antigen is not identified.

The repertoire was sequenced with immunoSEQ multiplex PCR; TCRdb's copy has only in-frame clones and lacks some. Among some 66,000 clones, 85% were seen once, and the ten largest hold about 0.83%. The clonotype originates from an adult with an advanced solid tumor such as melanoma, head and neck, liver or kidney cancer. This chain joins TRBV15 and TRBJ1-4, with D hard to call. Sample: CD4+ or CD8+ T cells sorted from blood, taken in a trial of the OX40 agonist ivuxolimab. The CDR3 region is CATSRDEMARGEKLFF. The CDR3 coding sequence is TGTGCCACCAGCAGAGATGAAATGGCGAGAGGGGAAAAACTGTTTTTT.